These T cell receptor beta chains were read from a single sample in a study of blood T cell repertoires in COVID-19. Using immunoSEQ multiplex PCR, the repertoire was profiled, and TCRdb retains in-frame clones only, with some absent. There are 150,000 to 200,000 clones in the sample; approximately 79% occur only once, and less than 3% lies in the top ten. The specimen was peripheral blood. Receptors originate from a woman of 80 years or more with acute or convalescent COVID-19. CDR3s include the opening cysteine and the closing phenylalanine or tryptophan. Fields, in order: clone size, J gene, D gene, V gene, CDR3 DNA, CDR3 protein. D genes are given only for firm matches. Expanded clones get a size class; other rows say once, few or many, or leave the size out.

abundance: .; j_gene: TRBJ2-7; d_gene: .; v_gene: TRBV13; CDR3nt: TGTGCCAGCAGCCTTGCGGGTGGGATTACTATGAACTTC; CDR3aa: CASSLAGGITMNF
abundance: few; j_gene: TRBJ1-6; d_gene: .; v_gene: TRBV7-3; CDR3nt: TGTGCCAGCAGCTTAATGAGCTCCTATAATTCACCCCTCCACTTT; CDR3aa: CASSLMSSYNSPLHF
abundance: .; j_gene: TRBJ1-2; d_gene: TRBD1; v_gene: TRBV27; CDR3nt: TGTGCCAGCAGCCGGGGCGGTACAGGGGGCTGGTTCAATGGCTACACCTTC; CDR3aa: CASSRGGTGGWFNGYTF
abundance: .; j_gene: TRBJ2-1; d_gene: TRBD1; v_gene: TRBV9; CDR3nt: TGTGCCAGCAGCGCCGAACCGGGACAGGGTTGGAATGAGCAGTTCTTC; CDR3aa: CASSAEPGQGWNEQFF
abundance: .; j_gene: TRBJ2-3; d_gene: TRBD2; v_gene: TRBV9; CDR3nt: TGTGCCAGCAGCGTTATCCCCGGCGGGAGGGTTAGTCCAGATACGCAGTATTTT; CDR3aa: CASSVIPGGRVSPDTQYF
abundance: few; j_gene: TRBJ2-1; d_gene: TRBD2; v_gene: TRBV10-3; CDR3nt: TGTGCCGCCTCGACCGAGTTAGCGGGACTACCTAATGAGCAGTTCTTC; CDR3aa: CAASTELAGLPNEQFF
abundance: .; j_gene: TRBJ1-5; d_gene: .; v_gene: TRBV15; CDR3nt: TGTGCCACCAGCACACAGGACCAGCCCCAGCATTTT; CDR3aa: CATSTQDQPQHF
abundance: .; j_gene: TRBJ1-1; d_gene: .; v_gene: TRBV18; CDR3nt: TGTGCCAGCTCACTTAACACGGGAGTGGGCACTGAAGCTTTCTTT; CDR3aa: CASSLNTGVGTEAFF
abundance: .; j_gene: TRBJ1-1; d_gene: .; v_gene: TRBV24-1; CDR3nt: TGTGCCACCAGTGAGACCGGGGGGCCCCTCACTGAAGCTTTCTTT; CDR3aa: CATSETGGPLTEAFF
abundance: .; j_gene: TRBJ2-7; d_gene: .; v_gene: TRBV28; CDR3nt: TGTGCCAGCAGTCCCCAGAACCGCTACGAGCAGTACTTC; CDR3aa: CASSPQNRYEQYF
abundance: .; j_gene: TRBJ2-4; d_gene: TRBD2; v_gene: TRBV28; CDR3nt: TGTGCCAGCAGTGTGACTAGCGGGAGGGCCTTTGCCAAAAACATTCAGTACTTC; CDR3aa: CASSVTSGRAFAKNIQYF
abundance: few; j_gene: TRBJ2-7; d_gene: .; v_gene: TRBV14; CDR3nt: TGTGCCAGCAGCCCGGGACTGGGGACCTCCTACGAGCAGTACTTC; CDR3aa: CASSPGLGTSYEQYF
abundance: once; j_gene: TRBJ2-7; d_gene: .; v_gene: TRBV6-2/TRBV6-3; CDR3nt: TGTGCCAGCAGTTACCGGGCAGGGTTCTACGAGCAGTACTTC; CDR3aa: CASSYRAGFYEQYF
abundance: .; j_gene: TRBJ1-1; d_gene: .; v_gene: TRBV7-8; CDR3nt: TGTGCCAGCAGCTTCAGTATCCCGAACACTGAAGCTTTCTTT; CDR3aa: CASSFSIPNTEAFF
abundance: .; j_gene: TRBJ2-5; d_gene: TRBD2; v_gene: TRBV9; CDR3nt: TGTGCCAGCAGCGCAGGACTAGCGGGAAAGCAAGAGACCCAGTACTTC; CDR3aa: CASSAGLAGKQETQYF
abundance: .; j_gene: TRBJ1-4; d_gene: .; v_gene: TRBV19; CDR3nt: TGTGCCAGTAGTACACAGGGTTTTGATGAAAAACTGTTTTTT; CDR3aa: CASSTQGFDEKLFF
abundance: .; j_gene: TRBJ1-6; d_gene: TRBD1; v_gene: TRBV2; CDR3nt: TGTGCCAGCAGTGGGGGACAGGGCCTGTCACCCCTCCACTTT; CDR3aa: CASSGGQGLSPLHF
abundance: .; j_gene: TRBJ1-6; d_gene: TRBD1; v_gene: TRBV7-8; CDR3nt: TGTGCCAGCAGCTCGATAGGACAGGGGGCGAATTCACCCCTCCACTTT; CDR3aa: CASSSIGQGANSPLHF
abundance: .; j_gene: TRBJ2-5; d_gene: TRBD2; v_gene: TRBV5-4; CDR3nt: TGTGCCAGCAGCTTGGCCTTTAGCGGGAGTAACCAAGAGACCCAGTACTTC; CDR3aa: CASSLAFSGSNQETQYF
abundance: .; j_gene: TRBJ2-1; d_gene: TRBD2; v_gene: TRBV27; CDR3nt: TGTGCCAGCAGTTTATGGGGGACTAGCTTCAATGAGCAGTTCTTC; CDR3aa: CASSLWGTSFNEQFF
abundance: .; j_gene: TRBJ2-1; d_gene: TRBD2; v_gene: TRBV5-8; CDR3nt: TGTGCCAGCAGCCTTGGGACTAGTCCGCGGTTTGGGCAGTTCTTC; CDR3aa: CASSLGTSPRFGQFF
abundance: .; j_gene: TRBJ1-1; d_gene: .; v_gene: TRBV27; CDR3nt: TGTGCCAGCAGTCCTCTCCCGGGAGGGGACACTGAAGCTTTCTTT; CDR3aa: CASSPLPGGDTEAFF
abundance: .; j_gene: TRBJ2-5; d_gene: .; v_gene: TRBV15; CDR3nt: TGTGCCACCAGCAGAGATTCCAGGGGGGTAGAGACCCAGTACTTC; CDR3aa: CATSRDSRGVETQYF
abundance: few; j_gene: TRBJ2-1; d_gene: TRBD2; v_gene: TRBV29-1; CDR3nt: TGCAGCTCTAAGCGGGATAGGTACAATGAGCAGTTCTTC; CDR3aa: CSSKRDRYNEQFF
abundance: .; j_gene: TRBJ1-3; d_gene: .; v_gene: TRBV27; CDR3nt: TGTGCCAGCAGTTTAGCCGGGACTGGAAACACCATATATTTT; CDR3aa: CASSLAGTGNTIYF
abundance: .; j_gene: TRBJ2-3; d_gene: TRBD2; v_gene: TRBV6-6; CDR3nt: TGTGCCAGCAGTTATAGCGGGAGGGCCATAGATACGCAGTATTTT; CDR3aa: CASSYSGRAIDTQYF
abundance: few; j_gene: TRBJ2-2; d_gene: .; v_gene: TRBV19; CDR3nt: TGTGCCAGTAGCAGGCTCACCGGGGAGCTGTTTTTT; CDR3aa: CASSRLTGELFF
abundance: .; j_gene: TRBJ2-7; d_gene: .; v_gene: TRBV4-3; CDR3nt: TGCGCCAGCAGCCAAGATCGGGGAGACGGATTGGTGCAGTACTTC; CDR3aa: CASSQDRGDGLVQYF
abundance: .; j_gene: TRBJ1-4; d_gene: .; v_gene: TRBV28; CDR3nt: TGTGCCAGCAGTTTATGGGGGGCTGTCGGTGAAAAACTGTTTTTT; CDR3aa: CASSLWGAVGEKLFF
abundance: .; j_gene: TRBJ1-2; d_gene: .; v_gene: TRBV29-1; CDR3nt: TGCAGCGTTGAAGAGGGGGCGGAAGGGAGGGACACCTTC; CDR3aa: CSVEEGAEGRDTF
abundance: once; j_gene: TRBJ2-5; d_gene: TRBD2; v_gene: TRBV28; CDR3nt: TGTGCCAGCAGTTTATGGCTAGCGGGAAACGAAGCTCGCGAGACCCAGTACTTC; CDR3aa: CASSLWLAGNEARETQYF
abundance: few; j_gene: TRBJ2-7; d_gene: TRBD1; v_gene: TRBV10-1; CDR3nt: TGCGCCAGCTCCCGAGCCGCAGGGGGCTGGCACGAGCAGTACTTC; CDR3aa: CASSRAAGGWHEQYF
abundance: .; j_gene: TRBJ1-1; d_gene: TRBD1; v_gene: TRBV7-2; CDR3nt: TGTGCCAGCAGCCCCGGGACAGGGTTTCAAGCTTTCTTT; CDR3aa: CASSPGTGFQAFF
abundance: .; j_gene: TRBJ2-1; d_gene: .; v_gene: TRBV24-1; CDR3nt: TGTGCCACCAGTGACACTTCAGGGGAAAGGCGATACAATGAGCAGTTCTTC; CDR3aa: CATSDTSGERRYNEQFF
abundance: .; j_gene: TRBJ2-3; d_gene: TRBD2; v_gene: TRBV2; CDR3nt: TGTGCCAGCAGGGGACTAGCGGGAAATCAGGATACGCAGTATTTT; CDR3aa: CASRGLAGNQDTQYF
abundance: .; j_gene: TRBJ2-2; d_gene: .; v_gene: TRBV14; CDR3nt: TGTGCCAGCAGCCAACAAGCAGGCACCGGGGAGCTGTTTTTT; CDR3aa: CASSQQAGTGELFF
abundance: once; j_gene: TRBJ1-4; d_gene: TRBD1; v_gene: TRBV3-1/TRBV3-2; CDR3nt: TGTGCCAGCAGCCAACAGGACAGGGCAATGGGTAAACTGTTTTTT; CDR3aa: CASSQQDRAMGKLFF
abundance: .; j_gene: TRBJ2-7; d_gene: TRBD2; v_gene: TRBV3-1/TRBV3-2; CDR3nt: TGTGCCAGCAGCCCTAGCGGGGTAAACTACGAGCAGTACTTC; CDR3aa: CASSPSGVNYEQYF
abundance: few; j_gene: TRBJ1-2; d_gene: TRBD1; v_gene: TRBV19; CDR3nt: TGTGCCAGTATCGACGGCGGGACAGGGGGCCTCTATGGCTACACCTTC; CDR3aa: CASIDGGTGGLYGYTF
abundance: .; j_gene: TRBJ2-1; d_gene: .; v_gene: TRBV28; CDR3nt: TGTGCCAGCCAGGGTACGAATTACAATGAGCAGTTCTTC; CDR3aa: CASQGTNYNEQFF
abundance: .; j_gene: TRBJ1-2; d_gene: TRBD1; v_gene: TRBV5-5; CDR3nt: TGTGCCAGCAGCGTGACAGGGGAGGATGGCTACACCTTC; CDR3aa: CASSVTGEDGYTF
abundance: .; j_gene: TRBJ1-5; d_gene: .; v_gene: TRBV7-2; CDR3nt: TGTGCCAGCAGCTTTGTGGCTCGGCCCCAGCATTTT; CDR3aa: CASSFVARPQHF
abundance: .; j_gene: TRBJ2-5; d_gene: TRBD1; v_gene: TRBV7-2; CDR3nt: TGTGCCAGCAGCTTACCCGACAGGGGGCACGAGACCCAGTACTTC; CDR3aa: CASSLPDRGHETQYF
abundance: .; j_gene: TRBJ1-2; d_gene: .; v_gene: TRBV19; CDR3nt: TGTGCCAGTAGTATTCGGACTTCGGATCATTATGGCTACACCTTC; CDR3aa: CASSIRTSDHYGYTF
abundance: many; j_gene: TRBJ2-5; d_gene: TRBD1; v_gene: TRBV2; CDR3nt: TGTGCCAGCGGTAGGACAGGGGTCGAGACCCAGTACTTC; CDR3aa: CASGRTGVETQYF